This T cell receptor beta chain was sequenced in a study of blood T cell repertoires in COVID-19. Background on the study: Samples taken during acute and convalescent COVID-19 were collected in the United States, Italy and Spain. Sample material is recorded as cDNA or gDNA derived from T cells, B-cell-depleted T cells, or PBMCs.

In the original workflow: Amplifying reference gene primers gave estimates of nucleated cell counts. The data were produced by immunoSEQ multiplex PCR, yet TCRdb's version contains in-frame clones alone and is incomplete. Clone size and V and J calls were adopted from that table, with D and trimming inferred from the DNA. The sample holds about 310,000 clones, around 87% seen once. The sample comprised peripheral blood. The TCR was taken from a man in his late teens or twenties with active or convalescent COVID-19.

The CDR3, as DNA: TGTGCCAGCAGCCGTATACCCGACAGCCTTGGGACAGATACGCAGTATTTT. Translated: CASSRIPDSLGTDTQYF. The chain combines TRBV4-2 with TRBJ2-3; D possibly corresponds to TRBD1 (5 bases). CDR1 LGHNA and CDR2 YNFKEQ come from the germline V gene. V dropped 4 bases and J dropped 3 bases, with 20 bases sitting between them. This CDR3 is 17 amino acids long.